This T cell receptor beta chain was found in a study of blood T cells in healthy people across ages. Study-wide points: The long-lived group displayed more naive CD4+ cells, plus higher diversity, than the aged donors did. Correlation between TCR beta diversity and naive T cell percentage was strong. The authors considered diversity estimates from one million T cells to be underestimates.

The length of the CDR3 is 13 residues. The germline V gene encodes CDR1 SGHDN and CDR2 FVKESK. Comments on this clonotype: Its specificity is not known. Germline and junction disagree at one end, which may indicate a read error.

It was with a sample-barcoded 5' primer and a J-beta primer mix that a second PCR of roughly 7 to 12 cycles was run. TCRdb reprocessed the 5' RACE reads via MiXCR and lists one record per CDR3 protein. The data contain roughly 1.6 million distinct CDR3 sequences, roughly 32% of them seen just once; the ten biggest clones take up around 10%. Researchers collected roughly 10 milliliters of peripheral blood from every single donor. Sample: blood. The TCR was taken from a woman aged 25 to 45 in good health. The chain employs TRBV14 and TRBJ1-6; unclear D gene. The CDR3 here is CASSQTNNPPLHF. The CDR3 coding sequence is TGTGCCAGCAGCCAAACTAATAATCCACCCCTCCACTTT.